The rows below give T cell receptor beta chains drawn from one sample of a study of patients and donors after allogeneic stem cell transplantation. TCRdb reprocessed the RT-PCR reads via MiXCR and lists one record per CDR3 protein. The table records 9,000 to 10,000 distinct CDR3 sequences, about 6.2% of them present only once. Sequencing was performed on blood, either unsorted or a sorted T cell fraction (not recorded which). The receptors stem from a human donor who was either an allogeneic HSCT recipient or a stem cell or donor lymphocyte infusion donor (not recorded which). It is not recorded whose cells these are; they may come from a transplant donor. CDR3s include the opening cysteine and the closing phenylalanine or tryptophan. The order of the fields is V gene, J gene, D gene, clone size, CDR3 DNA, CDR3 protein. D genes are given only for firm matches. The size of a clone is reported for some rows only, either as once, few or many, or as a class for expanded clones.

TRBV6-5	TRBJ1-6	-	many	TGTGCCAGCAGTTACTCGAGGGCGGCCCAGGCTTCACCCCTCCACTTT	CASSYSRAAQASPLHF
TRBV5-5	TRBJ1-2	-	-	TGTGCCAGCAGCTTGGGATGGGTCCTGGTGGATGGCTACACCTTC	CASSLGWVLVDGYTF
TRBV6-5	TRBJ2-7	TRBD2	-	TGTGCCAGCCGAGGCCTTACATGGGAGGGCTACGAGCAGTACTTC	CASRGLTWEGYEQYF
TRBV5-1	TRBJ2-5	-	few	TGCGCCAGCAGCTTGGGACAGGACGAAGAGACCCAGTACTTC	CASSLGQDEETQYF
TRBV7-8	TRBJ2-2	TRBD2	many	TGTGCCAGCAGCCGACTAGCGGGAGTGGCCGGGGAGCTGTTTTTT	CASSRLAGVAGELFF
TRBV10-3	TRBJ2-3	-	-	TGTGCCATCAGTGCCGACTATACACTGAGCACAGATACGCAGTATTTT	CAISADYTLSTDTQYF
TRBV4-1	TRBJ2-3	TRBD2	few	TGCGCCAGCAGCTCAAGATCGACTAGCGGGACGTCGCCGGATACGCAGTATTTT	CASSSRSTSGTSPDTQYF
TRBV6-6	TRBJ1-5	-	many	TGTGCCAGCAGTGACCTCGGGTTGTCTCAGCCCCAGCATTTT	CASSDLGLSQPQHF
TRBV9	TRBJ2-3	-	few	TGTGCCAGCAGAATTAGTCCTTCCACAGATACGCAGTATTTT	CASRISPSTDTQYF
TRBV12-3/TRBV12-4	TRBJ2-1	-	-	TGTGCCAGCAGTTACGGGAGTGAGGGTGAGCAGTTCTTC	CASSYGSEGEQFF